This T cell receptor (beta chain) was observed in a study of T cells in Graves' hyperthyroidism and ophthalmopathy. RNA transcripts provided the source from which TCR beta CDR3 regions were amplified. A first-round RT-PCR of the TCR CDR3 used the HTBI primer set. TCRdb passed the multiplex PCR reads through MiXCR, listing each CDR3 protein once. The sample lists roughly 150,000 distinct CDR3 sequences, just under 9.5% occurring once. This clonotype showed up many times. CDR3 length: 12 residues. V was pared by 3 bases and J by 4 bases, with 4 bases between. The germline V gene has CDR1 SEHNR and CDR2 FQNEAQ (reference sequence).

V and J are TRBV7-9 and TRBJ1-5, with D unclear. The specimen was blood. The clonotype originates from a woman aged 18 to 35 with Graves' hyperthyroidism that later progressed to Graves' ophthalmopathy. The chain's CDR3 is CASSFRNQPQHF. The CDR3 DNA sequence: TGTGCCAGCAGCTTCAGAAATCAGCCCCAGCATTTT.